This TCR beta chain was identified during a study of blood T cell repertoires in COVID-19. Study at large: Nucleic acid was either cDNA or gDNA, and it came from T cells, B-cell-depleted T cells, or PBMCs.

Profiling relied on immunoSEQ multiplex PCR, and the TCRdb table lists in-frame clones only, not all of them. The sample lists 200,000 to 250,000 clones, around 90% occurring once. The CDR3 consists of 11 residues. Germline assignment: CDR1 SGHRS and CDR2 YFSETQ. V was pared by 4 bases and J by 7 bases, with 6 bases between. The J gene is TRBJ2-1, the V gene TRBV5-1; D is unclear. This clonotype was sampled from a woman aged 18-35 years who had recovered from COVID-19. The sample consisted of peripheral blood. The CDR3 DNA is TGCGCCAGCAGCCTACGGAATGAGCAGTTCTTC. As protein: CASSLRNEQFF.